This record concerns one TCR beta chain sequence. Per the study methods: Reference gene primers were amplified, and this amplification served to estimate nucleated cell counts. The table came from immunoSEQ multiplex PCR; TCRdb's copy has only in-frame clones and leaves some out. V, J and clone size reflect that table, while D and trimming were determined from the DNA. The sample has more than 90,000 clones, approximately 81% seen once. The sample is drawn from a study of blood T cell repertoires in COVID-19. Looking at the study overall: COVID-19 samples collected from the United States, Italy and Spain covered acute and convalescent phases. PBMCs, B-cell-depleted T cells, or T cells provided the cDNA or gDNA that made up the material.

The receptor was derived from an elderly man with acute or convalescent COVID-19. Material: peripheral blood.

The CDR3 reads CASSRGFEQYF. In DNA, the CDR3 is TGTGCCAGCAGTCGCGGGTTTGAGCAGTACTTC. The chain couples TRBV27 to TRBJ2-7; TRBD2 might be the D (5 bases). V was shortened by 5 bases and J by 7 bases, with 9 bases between the two germline ends. The germline gives CDR1 MNHEY, CDR2 SMNVEV (reference sequence). This CDR3 spans 11 amino acids.